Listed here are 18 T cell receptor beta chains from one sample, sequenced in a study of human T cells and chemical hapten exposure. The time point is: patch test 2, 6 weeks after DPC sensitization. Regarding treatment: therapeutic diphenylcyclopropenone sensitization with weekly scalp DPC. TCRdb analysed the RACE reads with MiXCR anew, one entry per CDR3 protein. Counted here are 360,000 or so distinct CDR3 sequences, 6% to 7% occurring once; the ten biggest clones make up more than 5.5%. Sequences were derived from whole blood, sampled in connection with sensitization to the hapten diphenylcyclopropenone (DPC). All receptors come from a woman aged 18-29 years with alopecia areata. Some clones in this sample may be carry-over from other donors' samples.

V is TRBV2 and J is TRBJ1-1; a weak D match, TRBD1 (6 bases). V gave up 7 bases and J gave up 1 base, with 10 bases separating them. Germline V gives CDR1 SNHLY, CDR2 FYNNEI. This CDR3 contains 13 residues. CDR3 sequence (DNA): TGTGCCAGCATAAAACAGGGGAACACTGAAGCTTTCTTT. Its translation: CASIKQGNTEAFF.

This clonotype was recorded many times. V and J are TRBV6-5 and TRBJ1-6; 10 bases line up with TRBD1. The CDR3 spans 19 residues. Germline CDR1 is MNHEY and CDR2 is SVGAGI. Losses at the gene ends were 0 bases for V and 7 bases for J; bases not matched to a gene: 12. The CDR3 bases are TGTGCCAGCAGTTACTCCGGGACAGGGGCCCCCCGGTGGAATTCACCCCTCCACTTT. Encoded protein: CASSYSGTGAPRWNSPLHF.

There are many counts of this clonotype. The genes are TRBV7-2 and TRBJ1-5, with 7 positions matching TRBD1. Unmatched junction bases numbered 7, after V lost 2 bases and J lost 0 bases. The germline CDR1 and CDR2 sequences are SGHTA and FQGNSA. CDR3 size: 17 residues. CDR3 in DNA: TGTGCCAGCAGCTTACACGGGACAGCATATAGCAATCAGCCCCAGCATTTT. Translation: CASSLHGTAYSNQPQHF.

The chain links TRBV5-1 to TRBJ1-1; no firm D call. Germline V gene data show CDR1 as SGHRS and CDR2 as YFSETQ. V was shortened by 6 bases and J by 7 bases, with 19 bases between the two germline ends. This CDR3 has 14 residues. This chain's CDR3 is CASTRTAVPDEAFF. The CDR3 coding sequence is TGCGCCAGCACGCGGACCGCCGTTCCTGATGAAGCTTTCTTT.

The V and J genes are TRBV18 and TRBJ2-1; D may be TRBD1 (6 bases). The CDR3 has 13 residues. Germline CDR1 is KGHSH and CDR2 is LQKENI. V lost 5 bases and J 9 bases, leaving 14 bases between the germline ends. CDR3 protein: CASSDSGDGEQFF. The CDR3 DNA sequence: TGTGCCAGCTCAGACTCAGGGGATGGTGAGCAGTTCTTC. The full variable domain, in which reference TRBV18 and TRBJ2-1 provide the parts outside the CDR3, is NAGVMQNPRHLVRRRGQEARLRCSPMKGHSHVYWYRQLPEEGLKFMVYLQKENIIDESGMPKERFSAEFPKEGPSILRIQQVVRGDSAAYFCASSDSGDGEQFFGPGTRLTVL.

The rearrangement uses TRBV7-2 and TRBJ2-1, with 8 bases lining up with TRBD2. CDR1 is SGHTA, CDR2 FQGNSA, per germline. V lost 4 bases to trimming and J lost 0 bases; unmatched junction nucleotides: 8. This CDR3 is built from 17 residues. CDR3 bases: TGTGCCAGCAGCTCCAACCCCGGGGGGGCCTCCTACAATGAGCAGTTCTTC. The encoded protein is CASSSNPGGASYNEQFF.

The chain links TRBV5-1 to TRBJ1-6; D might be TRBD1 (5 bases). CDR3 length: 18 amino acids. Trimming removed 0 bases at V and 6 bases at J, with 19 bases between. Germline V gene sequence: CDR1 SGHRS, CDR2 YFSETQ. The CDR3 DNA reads TGCGCCAGCAGCTTGGCCAGAGGCGGAAGGGGCGTTAATTCACCCCTCCACTTT. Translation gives CASSLARGGRGVNSPLHF.

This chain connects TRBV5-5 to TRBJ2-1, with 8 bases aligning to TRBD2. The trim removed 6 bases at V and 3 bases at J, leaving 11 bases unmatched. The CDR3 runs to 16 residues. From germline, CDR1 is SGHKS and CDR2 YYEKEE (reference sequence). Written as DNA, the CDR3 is TGTGCCAGCACCCCCGACAGCGGGGGCCACTACAATGAGCAGTTCTTC. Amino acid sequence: CASTPDSGGHYNEQFF.

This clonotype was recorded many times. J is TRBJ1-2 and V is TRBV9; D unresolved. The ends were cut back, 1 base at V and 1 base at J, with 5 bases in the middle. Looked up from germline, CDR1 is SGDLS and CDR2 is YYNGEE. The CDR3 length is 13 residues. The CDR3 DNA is TGTGCCAGCAGCGTAAACCGTAACTATGGCTACACCTTC. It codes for CASSVNRNYGYTF.

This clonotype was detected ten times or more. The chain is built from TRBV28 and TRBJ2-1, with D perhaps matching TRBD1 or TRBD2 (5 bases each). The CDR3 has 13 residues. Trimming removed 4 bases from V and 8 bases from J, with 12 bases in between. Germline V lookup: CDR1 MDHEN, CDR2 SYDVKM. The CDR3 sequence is CASSSGAGDEQFF. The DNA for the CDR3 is TGTGCCAGCAGTTCCGGGGCCGGCGATGAGCAGTTCTTC.

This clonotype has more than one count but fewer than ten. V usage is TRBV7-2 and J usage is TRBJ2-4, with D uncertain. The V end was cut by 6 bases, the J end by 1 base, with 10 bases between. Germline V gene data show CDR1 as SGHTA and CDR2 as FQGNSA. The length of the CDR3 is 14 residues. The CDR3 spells CASRPAAAKNIQYF. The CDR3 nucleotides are TGTGCCAGCAGACCTGCAGCCGCCAAAAACATTCAGTACTTC.

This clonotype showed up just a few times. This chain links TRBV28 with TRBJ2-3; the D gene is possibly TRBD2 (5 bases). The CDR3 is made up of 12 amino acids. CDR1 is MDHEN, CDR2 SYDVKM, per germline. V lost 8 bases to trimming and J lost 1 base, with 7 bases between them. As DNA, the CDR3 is TGTGCCAGCCACGGGGGCACAGATACGCAGTATTTT. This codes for CASHGGTDTQYF.

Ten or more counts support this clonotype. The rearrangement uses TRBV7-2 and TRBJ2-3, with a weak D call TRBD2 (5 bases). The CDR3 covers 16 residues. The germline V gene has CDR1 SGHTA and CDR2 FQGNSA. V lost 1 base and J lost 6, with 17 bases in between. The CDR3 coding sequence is TGTGCCAGCAGCTTAGTTGTTCCCAGCGGTGTCGATACGCAGTATTTT. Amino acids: CASSLVVPSGVDTQYF.

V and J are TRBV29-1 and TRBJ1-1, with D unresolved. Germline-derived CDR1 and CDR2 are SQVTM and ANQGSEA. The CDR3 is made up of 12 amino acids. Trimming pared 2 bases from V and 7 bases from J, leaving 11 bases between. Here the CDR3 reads CSVESFSVEAFF. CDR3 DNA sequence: TGCAGCGTTGAATCTTTCTCGGTTGAAGCTTTCTTT.

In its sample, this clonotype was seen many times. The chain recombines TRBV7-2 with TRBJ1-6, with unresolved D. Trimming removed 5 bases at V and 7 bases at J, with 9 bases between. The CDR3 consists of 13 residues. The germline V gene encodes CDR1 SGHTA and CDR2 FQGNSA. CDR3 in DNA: TGTGCCAGCAGCCCCGGACGGAATTCACCCCTCCACTTT. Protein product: CASSPGRNSPLHF. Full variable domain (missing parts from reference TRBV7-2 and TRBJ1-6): GAGVSQSPSNKVTEKGKDVELRCDPISGHTALYWYRQSLGQGLEFLIYFQGNSAPDKSGLPSDRFSAERTGGSVSTLTIQRTQQEDSAVYLCASSPGRNSPLHFGNGTRLTVT.

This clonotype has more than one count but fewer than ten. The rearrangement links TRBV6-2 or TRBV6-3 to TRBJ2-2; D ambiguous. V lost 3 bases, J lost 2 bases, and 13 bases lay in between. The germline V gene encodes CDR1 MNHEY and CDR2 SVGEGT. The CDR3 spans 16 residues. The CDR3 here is CASSYDTMGNTGELFF. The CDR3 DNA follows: TGTGCCAGCAGTTATGATACAATGGGCAACACCGGGGAGCTGTTTTTT.

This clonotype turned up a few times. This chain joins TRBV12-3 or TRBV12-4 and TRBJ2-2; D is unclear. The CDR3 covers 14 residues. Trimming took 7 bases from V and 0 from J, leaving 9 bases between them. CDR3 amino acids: CASTPRSNTGELFF. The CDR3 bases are TGTGCCAGCACTCCGAGATCGAACACCGGGGAGCTGTTTTTT.

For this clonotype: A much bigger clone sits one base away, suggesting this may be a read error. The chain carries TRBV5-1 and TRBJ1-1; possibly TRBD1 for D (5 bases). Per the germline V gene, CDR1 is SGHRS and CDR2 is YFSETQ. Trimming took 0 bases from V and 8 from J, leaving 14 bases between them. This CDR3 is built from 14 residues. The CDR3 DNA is TGCGCCAGCAGCTTGGTCTGGGGCAGCAAAGAAGCTTTCTTT. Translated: CASSLVWGSKEAFF.